This TCR beta chain comes out of a study of identical twins (dated by TCRdb to about 2016). Context from the whole study: To test whether fetal clonotypes persist, the study used deep sequencing on TCR alpha and beta repertoires from monozygotic twins, unrelated adults of various ages, and cord blood. To rule out contamination, replicate twin experiments were performed at different times with different library preparation protocols. Here is what the overall study found, with its caveats: Fewer insertions were carried by abundant cord blood beta clonotypes, a similar but weaker trend appeared in young adult naive repertoires, and no such trend appeared in memory repertoires. Compared with coincidental sharing between unrelated individuals, an excess of low generation-probability sequences was observed among out-of-frame TCR alpha sequences shared between twins. The excess sharing between twins in beta out-of-frame sequences was weaker because fewer shared sequences reduced the signal-to-noise ratio. Out-of-frame TCR alpha sharing in monozygotic twins was systematically underestimated by recombination models, whereas sharing between unrelated individuals was in agreement with the recombination models. Because the same donors could not be followed over many years, conclusions were based on cross-sectional statistical analysis. Invariant T cells such as MAIT and iNKT could partly confound zero-insertion analyses, although diverse VJ usage argued against such confounding for most clonotypes.

Library construction relied on 5' RACE. TCRdb lists the instrument as Illumina HiSeq 2000. Template switching added a universal primer binding site, and the final cDNA carried a unique molecular identifier that allowed TCR cDNA molecules to be counted accurately. Specific primers in the conserved constant-segment region were used to synthesize first-strand cDNA for TCR alpha and beta chains. To control for contamination, every cDNA library carried two barcodes: a SMART-Mk sample barcode plus Illumina barcodes. TruSeq adapter sequences, together with Illumina sample barcodes, were added in two successive PCR steps. TCR alpha and beta cDNA libraries were sequenced on the Illumina HiSeq platform with custom primers. In the original analysis: Unique molecular identifiers were extracted from raw reads with MiGEC, and CDR3 positions were determined with MiXCR. For each individual, recombination models were inferred using an EM algorithm with the repgenHMM and IGoR tools. Shared clonotypes were analyzed with the tcR package in R, and sharing was normalized by the product of cloneset sizes. To study raw recombination without the effects of thymic and clonal selection, out-of-frame nonproductive sequences were analyzed. TCRdb applied fastp at Q25 and MiXCR to the public reads, then kept only in-frame beta chains. Each CDR3 protein appears once, grouped with its most common genes and DNA. TCRdb assigned the V and J calls; the authors' analysis was not used. A total of more than 400,000 distinct CDR3 sequences appear in this sample, about 15% of them only once. The top ten hold roughly 0.42% of the sample.

This clonotype was detected many times. Its antigen is still unknown. Per-base quality was not reported, and no clone a single base away is much larger than it. Every donor was a healthy Caucasian. Three pairs of female monozygotic twins, all aged 18 to 29 years, made up the twin cohort. Positive isolation kits from Invitrogen were used to isolate the CD4+ and CD8+ T cell populations. This sample was shared with a second study, whose subject was yellow fever vaccine responses in identical twins. The second study's authors report: According to the authors, the vaccine-induced T cell response in identical twins seemed to be partly convergent and partly specific to each individual. In identical twins, the study followed T cell clones that responded to the vaccine with precision.

What was sequenced was CD4+ T cells sorted from blood. The receptor was derived from a woman aged 18-29 years in good health.

The nucleotide sequence is given as TGTGCCAGCAGCAAATACAGGGGTCCTTACGAGCAGTACGTC. Translated, this is CASSKYRGPYEQYV. The chain uses TRBV21-1 and TRBJ2-7; the table's D call, TRBD1, was not checked against the DNA. TRBV21-1 is tagged as a pseudogene. The CDR3 starts with the cysteine, ends with the valine, and has 14 residues. This entry keeps only the CDR3 DNA: 42 bases, framed from base 1.